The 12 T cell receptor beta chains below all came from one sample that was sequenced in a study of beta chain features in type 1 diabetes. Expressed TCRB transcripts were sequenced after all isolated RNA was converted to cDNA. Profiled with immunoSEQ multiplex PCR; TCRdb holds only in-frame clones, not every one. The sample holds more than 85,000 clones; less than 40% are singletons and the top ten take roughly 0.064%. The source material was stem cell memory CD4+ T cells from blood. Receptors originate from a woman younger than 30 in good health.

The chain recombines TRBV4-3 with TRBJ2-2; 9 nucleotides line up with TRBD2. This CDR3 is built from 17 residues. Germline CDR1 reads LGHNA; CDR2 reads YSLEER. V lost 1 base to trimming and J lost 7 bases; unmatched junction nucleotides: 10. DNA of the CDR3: TGCGCCAGCAGCCAAGGAGGGATCTGGCGGGAGGGCGGGGAGCTGTTTTTT. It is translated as CASSQGGIWREGGELFF.

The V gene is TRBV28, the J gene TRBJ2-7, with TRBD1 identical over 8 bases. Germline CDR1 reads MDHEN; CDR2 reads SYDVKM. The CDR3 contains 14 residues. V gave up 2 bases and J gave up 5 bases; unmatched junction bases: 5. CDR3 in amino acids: CASSLQGARNEQYF. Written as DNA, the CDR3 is TGTGCCAGCAGTTTACAGGGGGCGCGCAACGAGCAGTACTTC.

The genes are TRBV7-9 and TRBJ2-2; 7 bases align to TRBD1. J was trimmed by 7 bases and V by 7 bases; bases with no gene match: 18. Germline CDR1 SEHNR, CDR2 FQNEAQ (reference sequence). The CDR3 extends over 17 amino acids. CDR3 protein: CASTQLPYRGSNGELFF. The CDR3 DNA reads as TGTGCCAGCACTCAGCTCCCTTACAGGGGCTCGAACGGGGAGCTGTTTTTT.

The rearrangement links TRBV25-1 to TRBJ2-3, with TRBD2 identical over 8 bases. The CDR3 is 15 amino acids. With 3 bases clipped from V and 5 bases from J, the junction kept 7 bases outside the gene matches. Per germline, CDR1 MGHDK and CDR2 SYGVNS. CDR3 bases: TGTGCCAGCAGTGAGGTAGCGGGAAGGAGAGATACGCAGTATTTT. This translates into CASSEVAGRRDTQYF.

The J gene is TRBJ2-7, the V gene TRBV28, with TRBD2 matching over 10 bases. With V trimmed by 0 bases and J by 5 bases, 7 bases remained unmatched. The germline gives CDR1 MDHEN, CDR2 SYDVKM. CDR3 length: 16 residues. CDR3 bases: TGTGCCAGCAGTTTATGGGCTAGCGGGAGTTTCCACGAGCAGTACTTC. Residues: CASSLWASGSFHEQYF.

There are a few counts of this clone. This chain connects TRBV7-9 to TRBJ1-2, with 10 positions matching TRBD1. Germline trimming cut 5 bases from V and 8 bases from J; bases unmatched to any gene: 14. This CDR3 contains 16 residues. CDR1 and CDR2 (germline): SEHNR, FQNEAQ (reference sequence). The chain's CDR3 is CASSVTGGRPIGGYTF. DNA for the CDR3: TGTGCCAGCAGCGTGACAGGGGGCCGCCCCATAGGAGGCTACACCTTC.

CDR3 region: CASSPLLESLTGELFF. The CDR3 DNA sequence: TGTGCCAGCTCACCACTACTAGAGTCCCTCACCGGGGAGCTGTTTTTT. The chain links TRBV18 to TRBJ2-2; a weak D match, TRBD2 (5 bases). CDR1 is KGHSH, CDR2 LQKENI, per germline. V gave up 1 base and J gave up 4 bases, with 13 bases separating them. The CDR3 runs to 16 residues.

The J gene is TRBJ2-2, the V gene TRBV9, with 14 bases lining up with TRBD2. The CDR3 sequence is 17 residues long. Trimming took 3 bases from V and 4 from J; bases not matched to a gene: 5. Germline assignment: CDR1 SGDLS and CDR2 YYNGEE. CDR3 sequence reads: CASSGTSGGQGTGELFF. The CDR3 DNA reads TGTGCCAGCAGCGGGACTAGCGGGGGGCAAGGCACCGGGGAGCTGTTTTTT.

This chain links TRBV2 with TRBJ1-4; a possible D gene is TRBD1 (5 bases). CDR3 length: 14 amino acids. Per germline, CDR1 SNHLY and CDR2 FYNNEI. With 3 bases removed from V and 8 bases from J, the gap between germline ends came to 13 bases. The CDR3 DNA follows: TGTGCCAGCAGTGAGCAGGGAATAAGGGAAAAACTGTTTTTT. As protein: CASSEQGIREKLFF.

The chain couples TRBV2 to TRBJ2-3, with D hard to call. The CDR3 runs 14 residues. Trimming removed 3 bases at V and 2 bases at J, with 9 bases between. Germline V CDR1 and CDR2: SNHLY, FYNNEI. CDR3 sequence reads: CASSESRHTDTQYF. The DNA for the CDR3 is TGTGCCAGCAGTGAGTCAAGACACACAGATACGCAGTATTTT.

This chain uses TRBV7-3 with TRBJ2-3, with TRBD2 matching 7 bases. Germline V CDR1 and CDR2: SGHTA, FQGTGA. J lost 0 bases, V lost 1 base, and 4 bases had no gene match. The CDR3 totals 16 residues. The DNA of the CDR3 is TGTGCCAGCAGCTTAAGTAGCGGGCCCAGCACAGATACGCAGTATTTT. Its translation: CASSLSSGPSTDTQYF.

Here the CDR3 DNA reads TGTGCCAGCGGGCTAGCGGGGACCTACGAGCAGTACTTC. Its translation: CASGLAGTYEQYF. J is TRBJ2-7 and V is TRBV6-5; 9 bases are shared with TRBD2. The CDR3 contains 13 residues. Germline V gene data show CDR1 as MNHEY and CDR2 as SVGAGI. V trimming: 8 bases; J trimming: 2 bases; junction bases outside the gene matches: 4.